These 4 T cell receptor beta chains share one sample of origin, sequenced in a study of blood T cell repertoires in COVID-19. Produced via immunoSEQ multiplex PCR; TCRdb's table is partial and in-frame only. The sample consists of more than 85,000 clones, about nine tenths of them appearing once. The sequencing sample was made of peripheral blood. Every receptor here comes from a man aged 55 to 69 with acute or convalescent COVID-19.

V and J are TRBV19 and TRBJ1-2, with a possible D match to TRBD1 (6 bases). The CDR3 runs to 14 residues. V gave up 3 bases and J gave up 7 bases, with 15 bases separating them. The germline V gene has CDR1 LNHDA and CDR2 SQIVND (reference sequence). This chain's CDR3 is CASSILTGLGGYTF. CDR3 coding DNA: TGTGCCAGTAGTATTTTAACAGGGTTAGGTGGCTACACCTTC.

The gene calls are TRBV2 and TRBJ1-5; TRBD1 matches at 7 bases. The CDR3 runs to 16 residues. In germline, CDR1 is SNHLY, CDR2 FYNNEI. The trim removed 7 bases at V and 6 bases at J, leaving 15 bases unmatched. CDR3 in amino acids: CASKAGTAISLQPQHF. The CDR3 DNA reads as TGTGCCAGCAAGGCCGGGACAGCAATATCTCTTCAGCCCCAGCATTTT.

This chain links TRBV27 with TRBJ2-7; 7 bases fit TRBD1. CDR3 length: 14 amino acids. V trimming: 5 bases; J trimming: 2 bases; junction bases outside the gene matches: 6. Germline loops: CDR1 MNHEY, CDR2 SMNVEV (reference sequence). CDR3 bases: TGTGCCAGCAGTCCCCAGACAGGGCCCTACGAGCAGTACTTC. This codes for CASSPQTGPYEQYF.

The rearrangement joins TRBV19 to TRBJ2-1; 11 nucleotides agree with TRBD1. CDR1 and CDR2 (germline): LNHDA, SQIVND (reference sequence). CDR3 length: 15 residues. Germline trimming cut 5 bases from V and 5 bases from J; bases unmatched to any gene: 5. Here the CDR3 DNA reads TGTGCCAGTAGTGTGGGACAGGGGGGCCACAATGAGCAGTTCTTC. Its translation: CASSVGQGGHNEQFF.